This is a list of T cell receptor beta chains from one sample in a study of cytomegalovirus exposure and HLA in healthy donors. Profiled with immunoSEQ multiplex PCR; TCRdb holds only in-frame clones, not every one. The table includes around 140,000 clones, about four fifths detected once. Material: PBMCs. All receptors come from a woman younger than 35 in good health and CMV-seropositive. CDR3s include the opening cysteine and the closing phenylalanine or tryptophan. Fields, in order: clone size, D gene, J gene, V gene, CDR3 protein, CDR3 DNA. The D gene is left open where the match is weak. Where a row states a size, it is once, few, many or the class of an expanded clone; other rows omit it.

clone_size: -; d_call: -; j_call: TRBJ1-3; v_call: TRBV6-4; cdr3_aa: CASSDLAGQSSGNTIYF; cdr3_nt: TGTGCCAGCAGTGACCTCGCTGGACAGTCCTCTGGAAACACCATATATTTT
clone_size: -; d_call: -; j_call: TRBJ2-2; v_call: TRBV4-1; cdr3_aa: CASSQLWAGTGELFF; cdr3_nt: TGCGCCAGCAGCCAGTTGTGGGCGGGCACCGGGGAGCTGTTTTTT
clone_size: -; d_call: -; j_call: TRBJ1-4; v_call: TRBV5-5; cdr3_aa: CASSPLGEKLFF; cdr3_nt: TGTGCCAGCAGCCCCCTCGGTGAAAAACTGTTTTTT
clone_size: -; d_call: TRBD1; j_call: TRBJ1-2; v_call: TRBV19; cdr3_aa: CASSEQGALTGYTF; cdr3_nt: TGTGCCAGTAGTGAACAGGGGGCATTAACTGGCTACACCTTC
clone_size: few; d_call: TRBD1; j_call: TRBJ2-5; v_call: TRBV29-1; cdr3_aa: CSLRQGRETQYF; cdr3_nt: TGCAGCCTAAGACAGGGTAGAGAGACCCAGTACTTC
clone_size: once; d_call: TRBD1; j_call: TRBJ1-4; v_call: TRBV30; cdr3_aa: CAWANLGQGNEKLFF; cdr3_nt: TGTGCCTGGGCGAACCTGGGACAGGGGAATGAAAAACTGTTTTTT
clone_size: -; d_call: -; j_call: TRBJ2-1; v_call: TRBV5-1; cdr3_aa: CASSLAGGRVDEQFF; cdr3_nt: TGCGCCAGCAGCTTGGCCGGGGGGCGTGTGGATGAGCAGTTCTTC
clone_size: -; d_call: -; j_call: TRBJ1-2; v_call: TRBV6-1; cdr3_aa: CASSEEFPASLYGYTF; cdr3_nt: TGTGCCAGCAGTGAAGAGTTTCCTGCGTCCCTCTATGGCTACACCTTC
clone_size: -; d_call: -; j_call: TRBJ1-1; v_call: TRBV6-5; cdr3_aa: CASRTTGVNTEAFF; cdr3_nt: TGTGCCAGCAGGACAACGGGGGTTAACACTGAAGCTTTCTTT
clone_size: once; d_call: TRBD1; j_call: TRBJ2-2; v_call: TRBV5-4; cdr3_aa: CASSSPGGSGELFF; cdr3_nt: TGTGCCAGCAGCTCCCCAGGGGGCAGCGGGGAGCTGTTTTTT
clone_size: -; d_call: TRBD2; j_call: TRBJ2-5; v_call: TRBV10-3; cdr3_aa: CAIRRLAGETQYF; cdr3_nt: TGTGCCATCAGGAGACTAGCGGGGGAGACCCAGTACTTC
clone_size: -; d_call: TRBD1; j_call: TRBJ1-5; v_call: TRBV7-2; cdr3_aa: CASSPGTGVSQPQHF; cdr3_nt: TGTGCCAGCAGCCCCGGGACAGGGGTTTCCCAGCCCCAGCATTTT
clone_size: -; d_call: TRBD2; j_call: TRBJ2-6; v_call: TRBV4-3; cdr3_aa: CASSPFKGGSGGVGSGANVLTF; cdr3_nt: TGCGCCAGCAGCCCTTTCAAAGGTGGTAGCGGGGGGGTTGGGTCTGGGGCCAACGTCCTGACTTTC
clone_size: -; d_call: TRBD1; j_call: TRBJ1-4; v_call: TRBV5-4; cdr3_aa: CASSFQTGGNEKLFF; cdr3_nt: TGTGCCAGCAGCTTTCAGACAGGGGGTAATGAAAAACTGTTTTTT
clone_size: -; d_call: TRBD1; j_call: TRBJ2-1; v_call: TRBV9; cdr3_aa: CASSARLTGDEQFF; cdr3_nt: TGTGCCAGCAGCGCGAGACTGACAGGGGATGAGCAGTTCTTC
clone_size: -; d_call: TRBD1; j_call: TRBJ1-5; v_call: TRBV19; cdr3_aa: CASSPGTGTGKSNQPQHF; cdr3_nt: TGTGCCAGTAGTCCCGGGACAGGGACCGGAAAGAGCAATCAGCCCCAGCATTTT
clone_size: -; d_call: -; j_call: TRBJ2-1; v_call: TRBV7-9; cdr3_aa: CASSLGAPNNEQFF; cdr3_nt: TGTGCCAGCAGCTTAGGGGCCCCGAACAATGAGCAGTTCTTC
clone_size: -; d_call: -; j_call: TRBJ1-2; v_call: TRBV28; cdr3_aa: CASSFTLQGKDGYTF; cdr3_nt: TGTGCCAGCAGTTTTACCTTACAGGGAAAAGATGGCTACACCTTC
clone_size: -; d_call: TRBD2; j_call: TRBJ2-7; v_call: TRBV14; cdr3_aa: CASSQVAGGFPYEQYF; cdr3_nt: TGTGCCAGCAGCCAAGTAGCGGGGGGCTTTCCCTACGAGCAGTACTTC
clone_size: -; d_call: TRBD1; j_call: TRBJ2-5; v_call: TRBV7-7; cdr3_aa: CASSADRGGETQYF; cdr3_nt: TGTGCCAGCAGCGCCGACAGGGGAGGTGAGACCCAGTACTTC
clone_size: -; d_call: TRBD1; j_call: TRBJ1-4; v_call: TRBV18; cdr3_aa: CASSPQGAQTNEKLFF; cdr3_nt: TGTGCCAGCTCACCACAGGGGGCTCAAACTAATGAAAAACTGTTTTTT
clone_size: -; d_call: -; j_call: TRBJ2-5; v_call: TRBV18; cdr3_aa: CASSSGFQETQYF; cdr3_nt: TGTGCCAGCTCCTCGGGGTTCCAAGAGACCCAGTACTTC
clone_size: -; d_call: -; j_call: TRBJ1-2; v_call: TRBV6-6; cdr3_aa: CASSYSTGGYTF; cdr3_nt: TGTGCCAGCAGTTACTCAACGGGGGGCTACACCTTC
clone_size: -; d_call: TRBD2; j_call: TRBJ2-7; v_call: TRBV7-2; cdr3_aa: CASSPARAGGREQYF; cdr3_nt: TGTGCCAGCAGCCCGGCGCGAGCGGGGGGTAGAGAGCAGTACTTC
clone_size: -; d_call: -; j_call: TRBJ1-6; v_call: TRBV7-2; cdr3_aa: CASSGSGSYNSPLHF; cdr3_nt: TGTGCCAGCAGCGGCTCAGGGTCCTATAATTCACCCCTCCACTTT
clone_size: -; d_call: -; j_call: TRBJ1-2; v_call: TRBV28; cdr3_aa: CASSFGTGYTF; cdr3_nt: TGTGCCAGCAGTTTTGGCACTGGCTACACCTTC
clone_size: -; d_call: -; j_call: TRBJ1-2; v_call: TRBV5-1; cdr3_aa: CASNRGGESGYTF; cdr3_nt: TGCGCCAGCAATAGGGGGGGAGAAAGTGGCTACACCTTC
clone_size: -; d_call: TRBD2; j_call: TRBJ2-5; v_call: TRBV9; cdr3_aa: CASSVGSGGRETQYF; cdr3_nt: TGTGCCAGCAGCGTAGGTAGCGGGGGCCGGGAGACCCAGTACTTC